A selection of T cell receptor beta chains follows, all from one sample in a study of tumor-infiltrating lymphocytes in glioblastoma multiforme. TCRdb redid the calling of the multiplex PCR reads with MiXCR, one entry per CDR3 protein. The sample has about 9,000 distinct CDR3 sequences; 70% to 80% are singletons. Sequencing input: brain tumor tissue. The receptor source for this set is a male donor with glioblastoma. CDR3s include the opening cysteine and the closing phenylalanine or tryptophan.

j_call cdr3_length v_call cdr3_aa
TRBJ2-7 15 TRBV11-2 CASSLGTGSSYEQYF
TRBJ2-1 13 TRBV11-2 CAGSLDGGSEQFF
TRBJ2-5 13 TRBV4-1 CASSQIHSMDQYF
TRBJ2-7 14 TRBV11-2 CASSFSGGLNEQYF
TRBJ2-1 14 TRBV5-6 CASSLRHSYNEQFF
TRBJ1-1 14 TRBV6-1 CASAKEFLNTEAFF
TRBJ2-7 14 TRBV11-2 CASIPRTGHLEQYF
TRBJ2-1 15 TRBV4-3 CASSRTGGGYNEQFF
TRBJ1-1 13 TRBV29-1 CSVEHSSDTEAFF
TRBJ2-7 16 TRBV4-1 CASSQPAGTSTYEQYF
TRBJ2-7 14 TRBV29-1 CSVRQGSTMGEQYF
TRBJ1-3 14 TRBV11-3 CASSRRGSGNTIYF
TRBJ2-7 15 TRBV11-2 CATDARTGGLYEQYF
. 14 TRBV20-1 CSALIDISTGTQHF
TRBJ2-1 13 TRBV11-2 CVISLYRGNEQFF
TRBJ2-1 11 TRBV29-1 CSVEKGPIRFF
TRBJ2-2 15 TRBV11-2 CASSERTGSTGELFF
TRBJ2-1 13 TRBV20-1 CSARSRVSNEQFF
TRBJ2-7 15 TRBV20-1 CSAAQPGQGSYEQYF
TRBJ2-1 15 TRBV6-1 CASSGIAGGGETQFF
TRBJ2-1 12 TRBV11-2 CASSLDRGNELF
TRBJ2-1 14 TRBV12-3/TRBV12-4 CAGSPRDSGSEQFF
TRBJ2-3 15 TRBV29-1 CSVRSSGMSTDTQYF